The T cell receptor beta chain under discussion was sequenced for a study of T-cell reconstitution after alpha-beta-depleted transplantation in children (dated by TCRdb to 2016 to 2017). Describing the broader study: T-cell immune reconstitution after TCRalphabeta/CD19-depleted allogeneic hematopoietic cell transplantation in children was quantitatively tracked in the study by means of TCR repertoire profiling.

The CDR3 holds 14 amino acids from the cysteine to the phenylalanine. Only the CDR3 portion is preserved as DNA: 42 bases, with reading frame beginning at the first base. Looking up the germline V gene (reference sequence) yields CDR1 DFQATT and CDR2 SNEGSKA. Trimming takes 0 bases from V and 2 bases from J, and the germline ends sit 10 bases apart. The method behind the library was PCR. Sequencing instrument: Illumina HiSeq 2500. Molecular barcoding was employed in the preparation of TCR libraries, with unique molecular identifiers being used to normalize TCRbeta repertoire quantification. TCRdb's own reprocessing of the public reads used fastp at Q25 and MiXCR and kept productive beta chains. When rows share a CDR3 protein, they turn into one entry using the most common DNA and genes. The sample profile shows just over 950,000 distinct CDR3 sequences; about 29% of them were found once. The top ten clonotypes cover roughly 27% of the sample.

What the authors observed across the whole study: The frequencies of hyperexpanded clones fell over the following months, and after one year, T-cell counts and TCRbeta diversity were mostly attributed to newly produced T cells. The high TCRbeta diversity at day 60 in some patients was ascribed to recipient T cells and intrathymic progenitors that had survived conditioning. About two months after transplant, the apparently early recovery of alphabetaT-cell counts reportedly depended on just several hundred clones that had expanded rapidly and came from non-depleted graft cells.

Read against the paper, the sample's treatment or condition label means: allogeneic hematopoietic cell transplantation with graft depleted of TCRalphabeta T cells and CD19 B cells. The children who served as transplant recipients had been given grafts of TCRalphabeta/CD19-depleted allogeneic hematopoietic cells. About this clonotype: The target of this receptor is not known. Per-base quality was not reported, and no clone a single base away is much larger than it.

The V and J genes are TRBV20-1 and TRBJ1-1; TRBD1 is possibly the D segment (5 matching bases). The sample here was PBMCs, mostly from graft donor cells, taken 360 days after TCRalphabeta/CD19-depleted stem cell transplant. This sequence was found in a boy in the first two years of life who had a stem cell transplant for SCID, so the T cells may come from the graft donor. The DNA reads TGCAGTGCTAGAGAGTACAGGAGTAACACTGAAGCTTTCTTT. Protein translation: CSAREYRSNTEAFF.